This T cell receptor beta chain was documented in a study of T cell responses to AZD1222 COVID-19 vaccine. Study-level results: Only five or six AZD1222 recipients were seropositive at baseline. Within unmutated variant regions lay the reported targets of nearly half of spike-specific TCRs.

TCRdb's table, derived via immunoSEQ multiplex PCR, lists solely in-frame clones and lacks some. In the table there are 65,000 to 85,000 clones, roughly nine tenths of which are singletons. Germline CDR1 reads LGHDT; CDR2 reads YNNKEL (reference sequence). The V and J ends lost 4 bases and 4 bases respectively, with 17 bases between them. The CDR3 length is 17 residues. For this clone: Its antigen is unidentified.

The receptor was isolated from an adult in good health. The sequences come from peripheral blood, collected on day 0 of AZD1222 vaccination. J is TRBJ2-6 and V is TRBV3-1 (or the pseudogene TRBV3-2), with a weak D call TRBD2 (6 bases). The CDR3 DNA sequence: TGTGCCAGCAGCCCCCCGGGGAGGAGTTTCGGGGCCAACGTCCTGACTTTC. Its translation is CASSPPGRSFGANVLTF.